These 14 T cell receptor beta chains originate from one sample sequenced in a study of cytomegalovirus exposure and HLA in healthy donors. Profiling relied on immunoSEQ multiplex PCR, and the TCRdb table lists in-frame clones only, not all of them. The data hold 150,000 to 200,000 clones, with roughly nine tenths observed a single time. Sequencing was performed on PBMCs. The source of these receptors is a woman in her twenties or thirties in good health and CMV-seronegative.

DNA for the CDR3: TGTGCCAGCAGCGTAGACCAAGGACTCACAGATACGCAGTATTTT. Translation: CASSVDQGLTDTQYF. The rearrangement links TRBV9 to TRBJ2-3; D might be TRBD2 (5 bases). The germline CDR1 and CDR2 sequences are SGDLS and YYNGEE. The ends were cut back, 0 bases at V and 2 bases at J, with 10 bases in the middle. This CDR3 spans 15 amino acids.

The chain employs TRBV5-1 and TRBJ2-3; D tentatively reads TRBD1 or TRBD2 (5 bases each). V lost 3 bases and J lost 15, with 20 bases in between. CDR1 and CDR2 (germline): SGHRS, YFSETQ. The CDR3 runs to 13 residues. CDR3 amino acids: CASSSIPSGASYF. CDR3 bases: TGCGCCAGCAGCTCGATACCCTCCGGGGCGAGCTATTTT.

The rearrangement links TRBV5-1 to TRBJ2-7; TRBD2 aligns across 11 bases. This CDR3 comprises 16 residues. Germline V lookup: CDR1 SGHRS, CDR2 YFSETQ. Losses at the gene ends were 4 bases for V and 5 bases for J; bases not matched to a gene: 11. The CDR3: CASSGLAGGVIDEQYF. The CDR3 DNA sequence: TGCGCCAGCAGCGGTCTAGCGGGAGGAGTTATCGACGAGCAGTACTTC.

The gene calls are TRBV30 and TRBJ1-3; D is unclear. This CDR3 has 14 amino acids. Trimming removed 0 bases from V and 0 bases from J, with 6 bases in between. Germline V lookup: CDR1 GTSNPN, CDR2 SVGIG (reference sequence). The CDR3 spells CAWSVTGSGNTIYF. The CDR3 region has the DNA TGTGCCTGGAGTGTAACTGGCTCTGGAAACACCATATATTTT.

DNA for the CDR3: TGCGCCAGCAGCTTAACAGGGGTGGGAGTAAAAGATACGCAGTATTTT. Its protein product is CASSLTGVGVKDTQYF. The V gene is TRBV5-1, the J gene TRBJ2-3; 7 bases match TRBD1. The CDR3 has 16 amino acids. In germline, CDR1 is SGHRS, CDR2 YFSETQ. Unmatched junction bases numbered 11, after V lost 2 bases and J lost 5 bases.

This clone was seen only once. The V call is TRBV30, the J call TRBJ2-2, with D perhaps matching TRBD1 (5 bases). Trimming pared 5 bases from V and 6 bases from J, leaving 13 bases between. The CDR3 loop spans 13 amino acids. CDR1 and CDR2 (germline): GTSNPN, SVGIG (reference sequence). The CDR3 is CAWEPLTAGELFF. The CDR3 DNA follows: TGTGCCTGGGAACCCTTGACAGCCGGGGAGCTGTTTTTT.

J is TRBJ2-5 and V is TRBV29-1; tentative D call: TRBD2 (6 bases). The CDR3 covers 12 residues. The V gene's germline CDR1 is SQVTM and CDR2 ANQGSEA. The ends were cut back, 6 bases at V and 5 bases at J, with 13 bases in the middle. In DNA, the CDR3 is TGCAGCGTCTGGGACTTGGGGGAGACCCAGTACTTC. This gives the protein CSVWDLGETQYF.

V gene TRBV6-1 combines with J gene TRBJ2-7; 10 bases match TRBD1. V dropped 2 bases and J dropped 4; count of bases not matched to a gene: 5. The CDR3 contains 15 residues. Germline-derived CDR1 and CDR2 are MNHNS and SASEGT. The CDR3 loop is CASSEWDRGEYEQYF. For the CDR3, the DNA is TGTGCCAGCAGTGAATGGGACAGGGGTGAGTACGAGCAGTACTTC.

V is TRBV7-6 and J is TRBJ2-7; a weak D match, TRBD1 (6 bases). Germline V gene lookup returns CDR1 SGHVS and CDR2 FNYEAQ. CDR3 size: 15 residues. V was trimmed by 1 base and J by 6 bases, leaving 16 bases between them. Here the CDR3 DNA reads TGTGCCAGCAGCTTAGTGGCAGGGGTTAATTTCGAGCAGTACTTC. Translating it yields CASSLVAGVNFEQYF.

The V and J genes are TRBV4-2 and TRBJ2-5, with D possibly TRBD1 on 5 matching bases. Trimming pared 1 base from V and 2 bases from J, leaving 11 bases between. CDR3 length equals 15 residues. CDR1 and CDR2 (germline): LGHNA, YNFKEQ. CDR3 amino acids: CASSQAGASQETQYF. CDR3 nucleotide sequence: TGTGCCAGCAGCCAAGCTGGGGCTTCACAAGAGACCCAGTACTTC.

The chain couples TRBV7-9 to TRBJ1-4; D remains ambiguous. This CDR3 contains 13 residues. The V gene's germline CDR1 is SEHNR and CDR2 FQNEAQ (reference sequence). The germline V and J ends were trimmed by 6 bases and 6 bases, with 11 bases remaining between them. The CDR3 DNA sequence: TGTGCCAGCAGGACTGGAGCGGATGAAAAACTGTTTTTT. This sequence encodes CASRTGADEKLFF.

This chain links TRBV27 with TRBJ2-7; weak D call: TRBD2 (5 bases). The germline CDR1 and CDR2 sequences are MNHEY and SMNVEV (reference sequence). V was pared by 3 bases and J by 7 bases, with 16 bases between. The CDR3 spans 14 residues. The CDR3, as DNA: TGTGCCAGCAGTTTTGGAGGATCCAGAAGAGAGCAGTACTTC. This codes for CASSFGGSRREQYF.

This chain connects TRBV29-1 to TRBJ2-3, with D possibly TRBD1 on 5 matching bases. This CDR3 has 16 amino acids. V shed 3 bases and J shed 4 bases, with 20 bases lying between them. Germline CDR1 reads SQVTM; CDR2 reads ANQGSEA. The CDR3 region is CSVEFWGLIASDTQYF. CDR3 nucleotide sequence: TGCAGCGTTGAGTTTTGGGGCCTAATCGCCTCAGATACGCAGTATTTT.

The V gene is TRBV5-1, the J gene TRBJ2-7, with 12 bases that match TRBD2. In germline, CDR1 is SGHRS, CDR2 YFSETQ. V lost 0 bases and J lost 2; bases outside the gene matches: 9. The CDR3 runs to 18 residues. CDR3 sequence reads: CASSLEASGGEAAYEQYF. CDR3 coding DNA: TGCGCCAGCAGCTTGGAGGCTAGCGGGGGGGAGGCTGCCTACGAGCAGTACTTC.